These T cell receptor beta chains were read from a single sample in a study of shared clonotypes between healthy human individuals. Using immunoSEQ multiplex PCR, the repertoire was profiled, and TCRdb retains in-frame clones only, with some absent. Among over a million clones listed, approximately 97% were seen once. Material for sequencing was naive CD4+ T cells sorted from blood. The receptors were gathered from a man under 40 in good health. The conserved cysteine and the conserved F or W are not part of the CDR3 here. Clone size is stated in some rows and not others, as once, few, many or a class when expanded.

V	size	J	CDR3
TRBV6-5	.	TRBJ2-1	ASSYSIPGTQQF
TRBV14	.	TRBJ2-3	ASSQKWAANTDTQY
TRBV11-3	.	TRBJ2-1	ASSLEYGAEEQF
TRBV19	.	TRBJ2-6	ASMRGRGLGSGANVLT
TRBV4-3	.	TRBJ2-1	ASSQFAGRTRQF
TRBV18	.	TRBJ1-2	ASSPDRGYGYT
TRBV9	.	TRBJ2-5	ASSAGLAGVEETQY
TRBV29-1	.	TRBJ2-1	SVYVGPSYNEQF
TRBV11-2	.	TRBJ2-2	ASSPRGGPAPTGELF
TRBV9	.	TRBJ2-7	ASSQRTGTYEQY
TRBV9	once	TRBJ2-3	ASSVGQLSTDTQY
TRBV29-1	.	TRBJ1-1	SVQGAGKGATEAF
TRBV9	.	TRBJ2-3	ASSVGGTDTQY
TRBV28	.	TRBJ1-2	ASSWGQHGYT
TRBV2	.	TRBJ2-3	ASRERLANTDTQY
TRBV28	.	TRBJ2-7	ASSFQPPTYEQY
TRBV11-3	.	TRBJ2-1	ASSPHWVLAGNNEQF
TRBV28	.	TRBJ2-7	ALYSYEQY
TRBV10-1	once	TRBJ2-1	ASSERIAGVSEQF
TRBV6-1	.	TRBJ2-7	ASKPSRGSYEQY
TRBV15	.	TRBJ1-3	ATSRGSGNTIY
TRBV10-3	.	TRBJ2-7	AISIRPGQTTGISYEQY
TRBV10-1	.	TRBJ1-3	ASLFGLRSGNTIY
TRBV6-1	.	TRBJ2-4	ASSDNSGSGNIQY
TRBV19	.	TRBJ2-4	ASSSLQNIQY
TRBV2	.	TRBJ1-4	ASSDRDEKLF
TRBV21-1	.	TRBJ2-7	ASSKSWTSGRLYYEQY
TRBV10-3	.	TRBJ2-2	AISDRGRGTGELF
TRBV29-1	.	TRBJ2-7	SVTTGWGYEQY
TRBV7-7	.	TRBJ2-1	ASSPGLAGSLEQF
TRBV5-1	.	TRBJ1-1	ASSLVQGSTEAF